This TCR beta chain appears in the sequencing data of a study of cytomegalovirus exposure and HLA in healthy donors. Study-wide background: Across 300 to 400 genotyped donors, approximately 80% landed in the Caucasian-associated ancestry cluster.

Primers for the PCR totalled 60 Vbeta and 13 Jbeta. Method: immunoSEQ multiplex PCR; TCRdb's copy keeps in-frame clones and lacks some. The data contain tens of thousands of clones, around 89% of them singletons. Germline values: CDR1 SGHVS, CDR2 FNYEAQ. With V trimmed by 5 bases and J by 1 base, 6 bases remained unmatched. The CDR3 runs to 15 residues. The sequenced sample consisted of PBMCs. This TCR was recovered from a woman under 40 in good health and CMV-seropositive. The gene calls are TRBV7-6 and TRBJ2-5, with 8 bases fitting TRBD2. The CDR3 protein is CASSPNLAGQETQYF. CDR3 sequence (DNA): TGTGCCAGCAGCCCGAACCTAGCGGGCCAAGAGACCCAGTACTTC.